This is a list of T cell receptor beta chains from one sample in a study of blood T cell repertoires in COVID-19. Here immunoSEQ multiplex PCR was the method, and the copy in TCRdb shows in-frame clones only, minus some. The repertoire has 310,000 or so clones, about nine tenths of them found once; the top ten carry 1%. Sequencing was done on a sample of peripheral blood. The receptor source for this set is a man in his forties or fifties with active or convalescent COVID-19. Each CDR3 is given without its conserved first and last residue. The order of the fields is V gene, CDR3 protein.

TRBV9	ASSGTDRDLEQY
TRBV10-3	AIRSLAGGRNEQF
TRBV6-4	ASSDSGVPDSNQPQH
TRBV27	ASIRGIMNTEAF
TRBV5-1	ASSPPSGSTPSTDTQY
TRBV6-5	ASSRDNSGNTIY
TRBV3-1/TRBV3-2	ASSQAGSEQY
TRBV6-6	ASSTGHSTDTQY
TRBV6-6	ASSYSGGTRYEQY
TRBV20-1	SASPGGPTGELF
TRBV9	ASSPGAGTVNQPQH
TRBV28	ASIPRAGVGNTEAF
TRBV7-3	ASSYGLAGGPRNEQF
TRBV18	ASSPDSYEQY
TRBV7-2	ASSTRTGSLETQY
TRBV5-1	ASSLADRDQETQY
TRBV7-6	ASSLDGTGSLYNEQF
TRBV28	ASSLSLAGASTGELF
TRBV6-2/TRBV6-3	ASSNQPAGGSPLH
TRBV18	ASSGLAGGDEQF
TRBV28	ASSLRAFQETQY
TRBV24-1	ATSDPGLGDNEQF
TRBV6-1	ASSEAGGGKTEAF
TRBV6-5	ASRPGQGGSYEQY
TRBV4-1	ASSQDSQGANLNEQF
TRBV27	ASSPIGSSAANYGYT
TRBV6-5	ASSYLQGRGRYT
TRBV5-1	ASSFRGQGAF
TRBV24-1	ATSDRRAEGYT
TRBV28	ASSFAGVSYNEQF
TRBV6-5	ASSYRAGASYEQY
TRBV19	ASSKGDPNSPLH
TRBV4-3	ASSQDPQGNEQY
TRBV2	ASSRQGKAYEQY
TRBV18	ASSPGLAGGNEQF
TRBV4-1	ASSQAPYRTQINEKLF
TRBV4-3	ASSQKTHTDTQY
TRBV6-5	ASSYSTDYYRTEAF
TRBV6-5	ASTRGSQSYEQY
TRBV7-2	ASSLARTQNTEAF
TRBV5-1	ASSPGQGDYGYT
TRBV6-5	ASSPGVPNEKLF
TRBV14	ASSPNYRSGYT
TRBV24-1	ATSDRSGNNYGYT
TRBV29-1	SVDGTASTDTQY